Presented here are 7 T cell receptor beta chains from one specimen sequenced in a study of T cell repertoires in cytomegalovirus infection. TCRdb re-called the reads through MiXCR, storing one row per CDR3 protein. The sample gives around 130,000 distinct CDR3 sequences, 7% to 9.5% of which show up once; over 9.5% is in the top ten. What was sequenced was PBMCs. These receptor sequences come from a human donor in good health (CMV status not recorded). Some clones in this sample may be carry-over from other donors' samples.

This clonotype was picked up many times. V and J are TRBV7-2 and TRBJ1-3; D gene unclear. The germline gives CDR1 SGHTA, CDR2 FQGNSA. Between the trimmed V and J ends, which lost 3 bases and 0 bases, there was a span of 15 bases. The CDR3 is 17 amino acids. CDR3: CASSLAPGGNSGNTIYF. As DNA, the CDR3 is TGTGCCAGCAGCTTGGCCCCGGGAGGCAACTCTGGAAACACCATATATTTT.

This clonotype was detected ten times or more. The J gene is TRBJ2-5, the V gene TRBV7-2; no definite D call. Germline V gene lookup returns CDR1 SGHTA and CDR2 FQGNSA. V was trimmed by 7 bases and J by 5 bases, leaving 20 bases between them. This CDR3 has 15 amino acids. In DNA form, the CDR3 reads TGTGCCAGCACCCTCGGCGTGGCAGGCTGGGAGACCCAGTACTTC. Amino acid sequence: CASTLGVAGWETQYF.

This clonotype was observed at least ten times. The rearrangement links TRBV20-1 to TRBJ1-1, with D perhaps matching TRBD1 (5 bases). The ends were cut back, 5 bases at V and 7 bases at J, with 14 bases in the middle. Germline V CDR1 and CDR2: DFQATT, SNEGSKA (reference sequence). This CDR3 contains 12 residues. The CDR3 region is CSAVLGVGEAFF. CDR3 nucleotide sequence: TGCAGTGCTGTCCTAGGGGTGGGTGAAGCTTTCTTT.

Ten or more counts support this clonotype. This chain connects TRBV18 to TRBJ2-6, with 7 bases matching TRBD1. The germline V gene encodes CDR1 KGHSH and CDR2 LQKENI. Trimming removed 5 bases from V and 2 bases from J; junction bases left unmatched: 3. The CDR3 totals 15 residues. CDR3 nucleotides: TGTGCCAGCTCAAGAGACAGGGCTGGGGCCAACGTCCTGACTTTC. It encodes CASSRDRAGANVLTF.

The chain recombines TRBV12-3 or TRBV12-4 with TRBJ2-7; a weak D match, TRBD1 (6 bases). V lost 3 bases, J lost 3 bases, and 12 bases lay in between. The CDR3 is 14 residues long. This CDR3 reads CASSLDRAYYEQYF. CDR3 bases: TGTGCCAGCAGTTTGGACAGAGCCTACTACGAGCAGTACTTC.

The J gene is TRBJ1-4, the V gene TRBV25-1; D not certain. The V gene's germline CDR1 is MGHDK and CDR2 SYGVNS. The CDR3 loop spans 14 amino acids. Trimming cost V 5 bases and J 10 bases, with 17 bases left between them. The CDR3: CASSPWALVGKLFF. The CDR3 DNA is TGTGCCAGCAGTCCCTGGGCCCTCGTGGGAAAACTGTTTTTT.

This clonotype was counted ten times or more. This chain joins TRBV7-9 and TRBJ1-5; tentatively, D is TRBD1 (5 bases). Germline CDR1 reads SEHNR; CDR2 reads FQNEAQ (reference sequence). This CDR3 has 14 residues. V lost 7 bases and J 7 bases, leaving 17 bases between the germline ends. This chain's CDR3 is CASTLGGKGQPQHF. CDR3 DNA: TGTGCCAGCACTCTCGGGGGGAAAGGGCAGCCCCAGCATTTT.